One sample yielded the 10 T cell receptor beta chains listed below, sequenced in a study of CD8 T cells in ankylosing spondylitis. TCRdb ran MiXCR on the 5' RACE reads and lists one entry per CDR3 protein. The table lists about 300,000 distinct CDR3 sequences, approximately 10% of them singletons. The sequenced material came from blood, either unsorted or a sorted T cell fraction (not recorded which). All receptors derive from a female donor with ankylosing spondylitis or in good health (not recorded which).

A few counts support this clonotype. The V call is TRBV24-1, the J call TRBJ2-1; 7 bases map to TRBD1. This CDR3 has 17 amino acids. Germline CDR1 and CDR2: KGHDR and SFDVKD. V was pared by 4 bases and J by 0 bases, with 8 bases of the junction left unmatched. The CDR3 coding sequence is TGTGCCACCAGTGACGTAGAGGCAGGGGGCTCCTACAATGAGCAGTTCTTC. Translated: CATSDVEAGGSYNEQFF.

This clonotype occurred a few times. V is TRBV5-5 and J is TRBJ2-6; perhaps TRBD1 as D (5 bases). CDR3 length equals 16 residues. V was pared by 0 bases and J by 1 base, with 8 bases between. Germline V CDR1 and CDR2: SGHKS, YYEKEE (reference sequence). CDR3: CASSLVPGSGANVLTF. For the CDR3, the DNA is TGTGCCAGCAGCTTGGTCCCAGGGTCTGGGGCCAACGTCCTGACTTTC.

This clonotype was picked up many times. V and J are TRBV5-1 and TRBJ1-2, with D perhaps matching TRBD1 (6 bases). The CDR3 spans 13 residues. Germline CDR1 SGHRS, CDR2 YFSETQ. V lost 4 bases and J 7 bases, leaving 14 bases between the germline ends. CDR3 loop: CASSDTGSSGYTF. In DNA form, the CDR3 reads TGCGCCAGCAGCGATACAGGGTCGAGTGGCTACACCTTC. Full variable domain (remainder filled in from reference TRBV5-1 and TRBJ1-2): KAGVTQTPRYLIKTRGQQVTLSCSPISGHRSVSWYQQTPGQGLQFLFEYFSETQRNKGNFPGRFSGRQFSNSRSEMNVSTLELGDSALYLCASSDTGSSGYTFGSGTRLTVV.

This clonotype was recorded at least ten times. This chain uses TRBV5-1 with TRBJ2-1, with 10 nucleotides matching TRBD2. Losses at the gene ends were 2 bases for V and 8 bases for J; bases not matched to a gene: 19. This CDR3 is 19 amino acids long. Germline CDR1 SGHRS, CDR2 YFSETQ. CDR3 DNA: TGCGCCAGCAGCTTCTTAGCGGGAGGACCTCCTATCCTAGCGCATGAGCAGTTCTTC. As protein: CASSFLAGGPPILAHEQFF.

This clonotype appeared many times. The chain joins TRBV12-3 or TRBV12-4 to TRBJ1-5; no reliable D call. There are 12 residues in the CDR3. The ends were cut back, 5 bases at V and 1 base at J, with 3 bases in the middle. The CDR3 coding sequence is TGTGCCAGCAGTCGGAGCAATCAGCCCCAGCATTTT. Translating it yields CASSRSNQPQHF.

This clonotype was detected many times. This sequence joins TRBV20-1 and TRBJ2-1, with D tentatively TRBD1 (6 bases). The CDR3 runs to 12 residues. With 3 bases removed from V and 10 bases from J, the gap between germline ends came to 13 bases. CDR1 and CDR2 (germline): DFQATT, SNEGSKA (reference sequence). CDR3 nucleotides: TGCAGTGCTAGTACGGACAGCGGCGAGCAGTTCTTC. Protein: CSASTDSGEQFF.

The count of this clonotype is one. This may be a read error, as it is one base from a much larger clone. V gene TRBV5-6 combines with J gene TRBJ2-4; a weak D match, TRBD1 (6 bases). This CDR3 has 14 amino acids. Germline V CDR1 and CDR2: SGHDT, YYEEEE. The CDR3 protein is CASSFRGIGNIQHF. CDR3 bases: TGTGCCAGCAGCTTCAGGGGAATTGGAAACATTCAGCACTTC. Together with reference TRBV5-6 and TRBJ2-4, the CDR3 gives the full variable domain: DAGVTQSPTHLIKTRGQQVTLRCSPKSGHDTVSWYQQALGQGPQFIFQYYEEEERQRGNFPDRFSGHQFPNYSSELNVNALLLGDSALYLCASSFRGIGNIQHFGAGTRLSVL.

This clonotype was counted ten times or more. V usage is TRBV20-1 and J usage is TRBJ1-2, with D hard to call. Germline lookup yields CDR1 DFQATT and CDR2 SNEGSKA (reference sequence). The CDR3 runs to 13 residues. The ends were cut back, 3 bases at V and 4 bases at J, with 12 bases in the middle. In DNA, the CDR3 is TGCAGTGCTAGCGCCTTGGAATCCTATGGCTACACCTTC. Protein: CSASALESYGYTF.

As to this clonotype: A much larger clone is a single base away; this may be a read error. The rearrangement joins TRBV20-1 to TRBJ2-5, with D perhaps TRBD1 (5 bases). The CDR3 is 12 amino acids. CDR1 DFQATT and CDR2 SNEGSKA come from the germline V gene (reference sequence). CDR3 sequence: CSARGQMETQSF. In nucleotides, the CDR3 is TGCAGTGCTAGAGGACAGATGGAGACCCAGTCCTTC.

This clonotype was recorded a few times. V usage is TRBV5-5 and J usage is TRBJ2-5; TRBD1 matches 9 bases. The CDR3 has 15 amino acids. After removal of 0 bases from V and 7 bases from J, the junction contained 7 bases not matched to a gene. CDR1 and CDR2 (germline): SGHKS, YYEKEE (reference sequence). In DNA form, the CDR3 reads TGTGCCAGCAGCTTGGAGGACAGGGGATGGACGACCCAGTACTTC. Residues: CASSLEDRGWTTQYF. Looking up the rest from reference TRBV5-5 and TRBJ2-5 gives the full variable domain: DAGVTQSPTHLIKTRGQQVTLRCSPISGHKSVSWYQQVLGQGPQFIFQYYEKEERGRGNFPDRFSARQFPNYSSELNVNALLLGDSALYLCASSLEDRGWTTQYFGPGTRLLVL.